Sequencing of this T cell receptor (beta chain) was carried out in a study of Graves' ophthalmopathy and Graves' hyperthyroidism (dated by TCRdb to 2017 to 2018). For the study in its entirety: Peripheral blood was collected at initial diagnosis, prior to any treatment. In total, 135 blood samples were TCR-sequenced: fewer than 50 ophthalmopathy, over 70 hyperthyroidism and around 17 hyperthyroidism-to-ophthalmopathy patients. An independent validation cohort was composed of about 20 hyperthyroidism patients and around 16 patients who later progressed from hyperthyroidism to ophthalmopathy. TCR beta repertoire signatures were used to distinguish Graves' ophthalmopathy from Graves' hyperthyroidism and to predict progression to ophthalmopathy. For training and testing, the 100 or so patients in the discovery cohort were randomly divided in a 7:3 ratio. Following sampling, methimazole starting at 30 mg daily was administered to hyperthyroidism patients, and high-dose intravenous methylprednisolone was administered to ophthalmopathy patients. A discovery set of about 99 patients (under 45 ophthalmopathy, around 57 stable hyperthyroidism) was enrolled to explore V-J signatures distinguishing ophthalmopathy from hyperthyroidism. In five or six hyperthyroidism patients, T-cell repertoires of thyroid tissue and blood were compared.

TCR beta CDR3 regions were amplified from RNA transcripts for repertoire sequencing. The first round was an RT-PCR using HTBI primers with the Qiagen OneStep RT-PCR kit, and this first round was followed by a second-round multiplex PCR, then size selection and purification. Libraries were sequenced on an Illumina HiSeq2000 using paired-end 100 bp reads. Concerning the study's data processing: SOAPnuke was used to process the reads, throwing out any read that had adapters, had uncalled bases, had a mean Phred below 15, or lacked an exact constant-primer or identifier match. COPE v1.2.5 was used to merge the high-quality paired reads. Each unique nucleotide sequence was treated as a clonotype, and MiTCR v1.1 was used to align the clonotypes to the IMGT TRB V, D and J references. Only V-J combinations with frequency above 0.0001 were analysed, covering 98% to 99.2% of repertoires. A TCR clonal expansion and chaos score per V-J combination was defined as the ratio of F50 clonal expansion to chaos observed in the TCRdist matrix. Welch's t-statistics and random forest were used to reduce the features to 10 to 15 V-J combinations, which were then used as input to a naive Bayes classifier. The similarity between thyroid and blood repertoires was quantified using the Morisita-Horn index. TCRdb handled the public reads itself, with Q25 trimming in fastp and clone calling in MiXCR, and kept productive beta chains. Every CDR3 protein is listed once, alongside the most common genes and DNA of its rows. The V and J calls were determined by TCRdb, not by the authors. The table for this sample lists approximately 150,000 distinct CDR3 sequences; approximately 40% of them were counted only once. 8% to 10% of the sample is taken by the ten largest.

This clonotype has a count of ten or more. Its antigen is still unknown. No much larger clone exists at a distance of one base, and base qualities are not known. CDR1 and CDR2 (MRHNA, SNTAGT) derive from the germline V gene. The germline V end is reduced by 8 bases and the J end by 1 base; junction bases left unmatched: 12. Measured from the cysteine to the phenylalanine, the CDR3 is 17 residues long. The retained sequence is limited to the CDR3, 51 bases, with the frame set at the first base. Ophthalmopathy patients had moderately to severely active disease, Clinical Activity Score of at least 3, NOSPECS grade of at least 4, and disease duration under 3 months. Patients with other autoimmune diseases, uncontrolled infections, pregnancy or lactation were excluded from the study. Diagnosis was based on clinical symptoms, serum thyroxine, TRAb, thyroid ultrasound and orbital computed tomography. Ficoll-Paque density gradient centrifugation was used to isolate PBMCs from around 10 ml of fresh peripheral blood. Trizol reagent was used to extract the total RNA, and its quality was then checked on an Agilent 2100 Bioanalyzer.

The investigation overall reported the following: In validation, the model predicted ophthalmopathy progression with about 70% sensitivity and about 73% specificity; roughly eleven predicted patients were CT-confirmed with GO in a median of about 7.1 months. No statistical method was used to predetermine the sample size, and group allocation was not hidden from the investigators. In cross-validation, the 13-signature model distinguished ophthalmopathy from stable hyperthyroidism with just over 85% sensitivity and roughly 84% specificity, while in the test set the corresponding values were 80% and 75%. Most expanded thyroid clonotypes with a frequency above 0.001 also appeared in blood, which suggests that blood repertoires may reflect the immune response in the thyroid.

The rearrangement combines TRBV6-4 with TRBJ2-7; TRBD2 fits 12 bases in the junction. Source material: peripheral blood. This clonotype was obtained from a young man with Graves' ophthalmopathy. Donor details come from another sample of the same person, matched by shared clones. The DNA sequence follows: TGTGCCAGCGCCCGGACTAGCGGGGAGGTTTTTTCCTACGAGCAGTACTTC. It specifies CASARTSGEVFSYEQYF.